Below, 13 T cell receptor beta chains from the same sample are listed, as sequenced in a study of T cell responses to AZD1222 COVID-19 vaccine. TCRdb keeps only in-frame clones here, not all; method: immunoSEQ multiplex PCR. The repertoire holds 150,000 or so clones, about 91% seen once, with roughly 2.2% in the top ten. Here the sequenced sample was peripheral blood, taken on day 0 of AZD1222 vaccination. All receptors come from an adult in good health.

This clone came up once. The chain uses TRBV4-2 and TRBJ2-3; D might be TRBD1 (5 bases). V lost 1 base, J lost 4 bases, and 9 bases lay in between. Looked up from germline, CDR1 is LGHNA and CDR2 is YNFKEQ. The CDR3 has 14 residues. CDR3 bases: TGTGCCAGCAGCCAAGGTTCAGGGCCAGATACGCAGTATTTT. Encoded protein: CASSQGSGPDTQYF.

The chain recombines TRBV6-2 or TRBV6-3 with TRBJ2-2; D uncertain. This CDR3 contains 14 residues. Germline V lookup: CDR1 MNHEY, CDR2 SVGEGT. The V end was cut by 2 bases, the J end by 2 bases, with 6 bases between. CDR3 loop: CASSYRTNTGELFF. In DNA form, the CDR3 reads TGTGCCAGCAGTTACAGGACCAACACCGGGGAGCTGTTTTTT.

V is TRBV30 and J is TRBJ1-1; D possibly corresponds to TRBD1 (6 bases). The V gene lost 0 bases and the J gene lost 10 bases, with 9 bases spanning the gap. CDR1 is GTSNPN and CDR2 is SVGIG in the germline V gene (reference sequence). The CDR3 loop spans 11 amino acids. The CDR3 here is CAWSVWGRAFF. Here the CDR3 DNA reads TGTGCCTGGAGTGTCTGGGGGCGAGCTTTCTTT.

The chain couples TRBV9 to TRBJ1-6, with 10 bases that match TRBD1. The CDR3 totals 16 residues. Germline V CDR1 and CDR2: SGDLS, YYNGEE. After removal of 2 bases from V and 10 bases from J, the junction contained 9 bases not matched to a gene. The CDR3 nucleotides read TGTGCCAGCAGCGTGACAGGGGGCGCAGAAAGGTCACCCCTCCACTTT. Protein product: CASSVTGGAERSPLHF.

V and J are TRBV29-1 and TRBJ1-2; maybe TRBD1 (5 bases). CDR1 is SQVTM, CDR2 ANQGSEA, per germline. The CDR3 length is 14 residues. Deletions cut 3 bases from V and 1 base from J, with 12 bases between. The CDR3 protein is CSVEGPLGNYGYTF. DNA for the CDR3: TGCAGCGTTGAGGGACCGCTGGGTAACTATGGCTACACCTTC.

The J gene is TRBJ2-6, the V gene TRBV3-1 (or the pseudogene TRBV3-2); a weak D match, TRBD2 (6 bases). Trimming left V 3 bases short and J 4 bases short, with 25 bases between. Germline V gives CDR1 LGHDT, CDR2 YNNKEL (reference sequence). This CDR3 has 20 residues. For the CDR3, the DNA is TGTGCCAGCAGCCAGGGACTCCGGGAGATTCGGGCGGAGGGGGCCAACGTCCTGACTTTC. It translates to CASSQGLREIRAEGANVLTF.

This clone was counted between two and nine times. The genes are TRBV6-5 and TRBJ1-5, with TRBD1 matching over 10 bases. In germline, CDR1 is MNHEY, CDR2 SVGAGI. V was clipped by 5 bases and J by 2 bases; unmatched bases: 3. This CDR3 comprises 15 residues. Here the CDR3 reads CASSRTGGRNQPQHF. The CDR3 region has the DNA TGTGCCAGCAGTAGGACAGGGGGGCGCAATCAGCCCCAGCATTTT.

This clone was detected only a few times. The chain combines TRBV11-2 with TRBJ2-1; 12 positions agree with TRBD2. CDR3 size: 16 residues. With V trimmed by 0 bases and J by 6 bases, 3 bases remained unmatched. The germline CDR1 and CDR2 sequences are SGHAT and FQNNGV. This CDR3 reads CASSLDLLAGGNEQFF. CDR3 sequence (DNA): TGTGCCAGCAGCTTAGATCTACTAGCGGGGGGCAATGAGCAGTTCTTC.

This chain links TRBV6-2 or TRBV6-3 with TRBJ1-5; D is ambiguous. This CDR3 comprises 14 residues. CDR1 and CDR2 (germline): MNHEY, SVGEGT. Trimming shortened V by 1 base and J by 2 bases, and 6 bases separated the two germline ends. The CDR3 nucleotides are TGTGCCAGCAGTTACTTCTCTGGCAATCAGCCCCAGCATTTT. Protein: CASSYFSGNQPQHF.

The CDR3 DNA is TGCGCCAGCAGCCAAGATCGCGGGACAGGTGGTTCCGAGCAGTACTTC. The encoded protein is CASSQDRGTGGSEQYF. The chain couples TRBV4-3 to TRBJ2-7, with 8 bases fitting TRBD1. The J segment lost 6 bases and the V segment lost 0 bases, leaving 10 bases of the junction unmatched. CDR3 size: 16 residues. The germline CDR1 and CDR2 sequences are LGHNA and YSLEER.

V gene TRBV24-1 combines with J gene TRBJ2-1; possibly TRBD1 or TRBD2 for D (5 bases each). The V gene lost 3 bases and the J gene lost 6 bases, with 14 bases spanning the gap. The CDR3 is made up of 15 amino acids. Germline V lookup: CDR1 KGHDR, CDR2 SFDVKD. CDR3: CATSDGASFFNEQFF. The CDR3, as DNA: TGTGCCACCAGTGATGGGGCTAGCTTTTTCAATGAGCAGTTCTTC.

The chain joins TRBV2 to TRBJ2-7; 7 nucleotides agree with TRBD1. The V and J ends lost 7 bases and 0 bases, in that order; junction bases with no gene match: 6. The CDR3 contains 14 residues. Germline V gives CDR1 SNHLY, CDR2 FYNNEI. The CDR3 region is CASTPRGISYEQYF. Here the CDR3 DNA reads TGTGCCAGCACTCCCAGGGGGATCTCCTACGAGCAGTACTTC.

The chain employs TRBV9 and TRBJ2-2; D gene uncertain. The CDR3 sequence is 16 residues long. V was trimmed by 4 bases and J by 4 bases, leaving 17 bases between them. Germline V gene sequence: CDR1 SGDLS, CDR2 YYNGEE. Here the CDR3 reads CASSHGSVFGTGELFF. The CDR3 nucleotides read TGTGCCAGCAGCCACGGGTCTGTGTTCGGCACCGGGGAGCTGTTTTTT. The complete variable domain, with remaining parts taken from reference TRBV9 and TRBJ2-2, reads DSGVTQTPKHLITATGQRVTLRCSPRSGDLSVYWYQQSLDQGLQFLIQYYNGEERAKGNILERFSAQQFPDLHSELNLSSLELGDSALYFCASSHGSVFGTGELFFGEGSRLTVL.